Listed below are T cell receptor beta chains from one sample, sequenced in a study of blood T cell repertoires in COVID-19. TCRdb keeps only in-frame clones here, not all; method: immunoSEQ multiplex PCR. The repertoire consists of approximately 350,000 clones, with roughly 90% occurring once and the leading ten covering more than 0.95%. The sample comprised peripheral blood. These receptor sequences come from a middle-aged man with acute or convalescent COVID-19. CDR3s include the opening cysteine and the closing phenylalanine or tryptophan. A D gene is named only where the DNA matches it firmly. Rows give clone size only sometimes, using once, few, many, or a class for an expanded clone.

size	V	J	length	D	DNA	CDR3
.	TRBV4-2	TRBJ2-2	15	.	TGTGCCAGCAGCCGGCGGACAGCGAACACCGGGGAGCTGTTTTTT	CASSRRTANTGELFF
.	TRBV12-3/TRBV12-4	TRBJ2-7	13	.	TGTGCCAGCAGTTTAAGAAGCGTATACGAGCAGTACTTC	CASSLRSVYEQYF
.	TRBV2	TRBJ1-5	14	TRBD1	TGTGCCAGCAGGGGACAGGCCCTCAATCAGCCCCAGCATTTT	CASRGQALNQPQHF
once	TRBV7-9	TRBJ2-5	12	.	TGTGCCAGCAGAGGAGGATTGGAGACCCAGTACTTC	CASRGGLETQYF
.	TRBV5-1	TRBJ2-1	16	.	TGCGCCAGCAGCTTGTTCACTAGCTCCGACTACAATGAGCAGTTCTTC	CASSLFTSSDYNEQFF
.	TRBV28	TRBJ2-2	15	TRBD1	TGTGCCAGCAGCTCCGGACAGGGATGGACCGGGGAGCTGTTTTTT	CASSSGQGWTGELFF
.	TRBV6-7	TRBJ2-1	14	TRBD2	TGTGCCAGCAGAGCGGGAGGGCCTTTTAATGAGCAGTTCTTC	CASRAGGPFNEQFF
.	TRBV2	TRBJ2-5	13	.	TGTGCCAGCAACAGGGAGCATCAAGAGACCCAGTACTTC	CASNREHQETQYF
few	TRBV19	TRBJ1-6	18	TRBD1	TGTGCCAGTCGGAATCCCCGGACAGGGATATCATATAATTCACCCCTCCACTTT	CASRNPRTGISYNSPLHF
.	TRBV11-2	TRBJ2-2	15	.	TGTGCCAGCAGCCCGAGACAGAGGAACACCGGGGAGCTGTTTTTT	CASSPRQRNTGELFF
.	TRBV18	TRBJ2-3	12	.	TGTGCCAGCTCACCATTTCCGGATACGCAGTATTTT	CASSPFPDTQYF
few	TRBV5-6	TRBJ1-3	14	.	TGTGCCAGCAGCTACGGGACAACTGGAAACACCATATATTTT	CASSYGTTGNTIYF
.	TRBV7-8	TRBJ1-2	15	.	TGTGCCAGCAGCACTGACAGGAGAGCTAACTATGGCTACACCTTC	CASSTDRRANYGYTF
.	TRBV7-7	TRBJ2-2	14	.	TGTGCTAGCAGCTTGGCCTTTGGTGCCGGGGAGCTGTTTTTT	CASSLAFGAGELFF
.	TRBV27	TRBJ2-2	16	TRBD2	TGTGCCAGCAGTCCCCTCCGGGACTACCCCACCGGGGAGCTGTTTTTT	CASSPLRDYPTGELFF
once	TRBV12-3/TRBV12-4	TRBJ1-2	13	TRBD1	TGTGCCAGCAGTCCGGACAGGGCGGCCCCTTACACCTTC	CASSPDRAAPYTF
.	TRBV6-5	TRBJ1-2	12	.	TGTGCCAGCTTGCGGGGAAACTATGGCTACACCTTC	CASLRGNYGYTF
.	TRBV27	TRBJ2-1	16	TRBD2	TGTGCCAGCAGTTATAAAGCGGGGGGACGAATCAATGAGCAGTTCTTC	CASSYKAGGRINEQFF
.	TRBV5-5	TRBJ1-5	16	TRBD1	TGTGCCAGCAGCTTGGAGTGGGGACAGGGACGACAGCCCCAGCATTTT	CASSLEWGQGRQPQHF
.	TRBV29-1	TRBJ1-2	13	.	TGCAGCGCTCGGACAGAATTTTTCTATGGCTACACCTTC	CSARTEFFYGYTF
.	TRBV13	TRBJ1-1	15	.	TGTGCCAGCACCCAATGGGGAGGGCGAGACACTGAAGCTTTCTTT	CASTQWGGRDTEAFF
few	TRBV6-5	TRBJ2-1	14	TRBD2	TGTGCCAGCAAGACAGGGACTAGCGACAATGAGCAGTTCTTC	CASKTGTSDNEQFF
.	TRBV6-5	TRBJ2-7	13	.	TGTGCCACCAAAGGGGCGACGTGGTACGAGCAGTACTTC	CATKGATWYEQYF
.	TRBV14	TRBJ2-7	14	.	TGTGCCAGCAGCCCTACAGGGATTTTCTACGAGCAGTACTTC	CASSPTGIFYEQYF
once	TRBV5-1	TRBJ2-7	14	.	TGCGCCAGCAGCTTGCTCGGCAGTTCGGGGGAGCAGTACTTC	CASSLLGSSGEQYF
.	TRBV29-1	TRBJ2-7	11	TRBD2	TGCAGCGCTACACCGGGGGGGGAGCAGTACTTC	CSATPGGEQYF
.	TRBV7-2	TRBJ1-6	15	.	TGTGCCAGCAGCTTACCACAGGGATTGTTTTCACCCCTCCACTTT	CASSLPQGLFSPLHF
.	TRBV19	TRBJ1-1	13	TRBD1	TGTGCCAGTAGTATAGTCGGACAGGTTGAAGCTTTCTTT	CASSIVGQVEAFF
.	TRBV28	TRBJ1-5	11	.	TGTGCCAGCAGCCCAAATCAGCCCCAGCATTTT	CASSPNQPQHF
.	TRBV19	TRBJ2-7	13	.	TGTGCCAGTAGTATACAGGGGAAATACGAGCAGTACTTC	CASSIQGKYEQYF
once	TRBV18	TRBJ1-1	19	TRBD1	TGTGCCAGCTCACCCAATACCGGCACCTTGGGACAGATGAACACTGAAGCTTTCTTT	CASSPNTGTLGQMNTEAFF
.	TRBV5-1	TRBJ2-7	16	TRBD1	TGCGCCAGCAGCTTGATCCCGGGACAGGTTACCTACGAGCAGTACTTC	CASSLIPGQVTYEQYF
.	TRBV2	TRBJ1-1	14	TRBD1	TGTGCCAGCAGAGCGAAGACAGGGATTCATGAAGCTTTCTTT	CASRAKTGIHEAFF